This T cell receptor beta chain is drawn from a study of post-analysis software for immune sequencing data. Looking at the study overall: Secondary progressive, relapsing-remitting and progressive-relapsing multiple sclerosis were among the included disease courses. Findings of the study overall: Significantly decreased normalized Chao1 diversity was recorded for multiple sclerosis patients relative to controls. TRBV5-6, TRBV5-1 and TRBV20-1 belonged to a set of roughly 5 TRBV segments that were more frequent in patients than controls. With F measure, samples from one preparation batch clustered together strongly.

The authors incorporated unique molecular identifiers into the TCR beta cDNA libraries. One entry per CDR3 protein, called by TCRdb with MiXCR from the PCR reads. The table has more than 500,000 distinct CDR3 sequences, approximately 31% seen once. V lost 7 bases to trimming and J lost 3 bases, with 14 bases between them. The CDR3 is 14 amino acids. Per the germline V gene, CDR1 is SGHRS and CDR2 is YFSETQ. A remark on this clonotype: Its antigen is still unknown.

The gene calls are TRBV5-1 and TRBJ1-5, with D unresolved. The sequencing input was blood. This TCR was sampled from a girl aged 2 to 17 with multiple sclerosis. DNA of the CDR3: TGCGCCAGCGCCGAGGACGGGTTCAATCAGCCCCAGCATTTT. It translates to CASAEDGFNQPQHF.